This entry lists 31 T cell receptor beta chains sequenced from one sample in a study of early T cells in non-severe SARS-CoV-2 infection. TCRdb fed the 5' RACE reads into MiXCR, producing one record per CDR3 protein. This sample yields around 98,000 distinct CDR3 sequences, of which 11% are seen a single time; 4.5% to 5.5% belongs to the top ten. The sample comprised whole blood. The receptors derive from an adult who was a healthcare worker with PCR-confirmed SARS-CoV-2 infection or an uninfected control (not recorded which).

This clonotype was counted ten times or more. The rearrangement uses TRBV11-2 and TRBJ2-2; D is unresolved. The V gene's germline CDR1 is SGHAT and CDR2 FQNNGV. There are 16 residues in the CDR3. V gave up 5 bases and J gave up 2 bases, with 15 bases separating them. CDR3 amino acids: CASSRGWIVNTGELFF. The DNA for the CDR3 is TGTGCCAGCAGCCGTGGGTGGATCGTTAACACCGGGGAGCTGTTTTTT.

The chain has TRBV2 and TRBJ2-3; D may be TRBD2 (5 bases). Between the trimmed V and J ends, which lost 4 bases and 0 bases, there was a span of 11 bases. The CDR3 totals 15 residues. CDR1 SNHLY and CDR2 FYNNEI come from the germline V gene. The CDR3 DNA reads as TGTGCCAGCAGTGCAACGTGGACTAGCACAGATACGCAGTATTTT. Its translation: CASSATWTSTDTQYF.

The chain recombines TRBV6-5 with TRBJ1-1, with D uncertain. CDR3 length equals 14 residues. Germline V gene lookup returns CDR1 MNHEY and CDR2 SVGAGI. The V and J ends lost 7 bases and 0 bases respectively, with 12 bases between them. The CDR3 DNA is TGTGCCAGCAAAGTGCAGCCAATGAACACTGAAGCTTTCTTT. Its protein product is CASKVQPMNTEAFF.

This clonotype was found many times. The CDR3 loop reads CASRPLSSYNEQFF. CDR3 DNA: TGTGCCAGCAGGCCTTTAAGCTCCTACAATGAGCAGTTCTTC. The rearrangement links TRBV9 to TRBJ2-1; D remains unclear. V was shortened by 5 bases and J by 0 bases, with 9 bases between the two germline ends. The CDR3 runs 14 residues. CDR1 is SGDLS and CDR2 is YYNGEE in the germline V gene.

The chain combines TRBV11-2 with TRBJ1-1; no clear D. The CDR3 loop spans 16 amino acids. Trimming cost V 4 bases and J 1 base, with 16 bases left between them. Germline lookup yields CDR1 SGHAT and CDR2 FQNNGV. CDR3 residues: CASSYRPGERNTEAFF. CDR3 DNA sequence: TGTGCCAGCAGCTACCGCCCCGGAGAAAGGAACACTGAAGCTTTCTTT.

Note on this clonotype: Just one base apart from a much larger clone, this may be a read error. This chain joins TRBV5-5 and TRBJ2-1, with D perhaps TRBD1 (6 bases). V lost 0 bases and J 9 bases, leaving 10 bases between the germline ends. The CDR3 runs 13 residues. In germline, CDR1 is SGHKS, CDR2 YYEKEE (reference sequence). In nucleotides, the CDR3 is TGTGCCAGCAGCTTGGGGACAGTCACTGAGCAGTTCTTC. Translated, it gives CASSLGTVTEQFF.

This clonotype showed up many times. The chain recombines TRBV5-1 with TRBJ2-7; D perhaps matches TRBD1 (5 bases). CDR1 and CDR2 (germline): SGHRS, YFSETQ. Trimming stripped 4 bases from V and 2 bases from J, with 13 bases between. The CDR3 sequence is 14 residues long. In DNA, the CDR3 is TGCGCCAGCAGCCTTCAGGGATTCCCCTACGAGCAGTACTTC. This gives the protein CASSLQGFPYEQYF.

There are many counts of this clonotype. The chain combines TRBV5-1 with TRBJ2-3; D perhaps matches TRBD2 (6 bases). CDR1 is SGHRS and CDR2 is YFSETQ in the germline V gene. V lost 2 bases to trimming and J lost 0 bases, with 13 bases between them. The CDR3 has 16 residues. The DNA of the CDR3 is TGCGCCAGCAGCTTCCCCCTCGGGACTAGCACAGATACGCAGTATTTT. Amino acids: CASSFPLGTSTDTQYF.

This clonotype came up many times. The chain uses TRBV27 and TRBJ2-3; weak D call: TRBD2 (6 bases). Germline V gives CDR1 MNHEY, CDR2 SMNVEV (reference sequence). The CDR3 length is 16 residues. V lost 3 bases to trimming and J lost 2 bases, with 15 bases between them. CDR3 sequence: CASSFGLARSTDTQYF. The CDR3 nucleotides read TGTGCCAGCAGTTTCGGGCTAGCGAGATCCACAGATACGCAGTATTTT.

V is TRBV5-1 and J is TRBJ2-5, with 7 bases that match TRBD1. Germline lookup yields CDR1 SGHRS and CDR2 YFSETQ. This CDR3 spans 13 amino acids. V lost 7 bases and J lost 5; bases outside the gene matches: 8. CDR3 loop: CASGDRASETQYF. The CDR3 bases are TGCGCCAGCGGAGACAGGGCTTCGGAGACCCAGTACTTC.

This clonotype was found many times. V is TRBV5-1 and J is TRBJ2-1; 8 bases align to TRBD2. The J segment lost 2 bases and the V segment lost 4 bases, leaving 8 bases of the junction unmatched. Germline loops: CDR1 SGHRS, CDR2 YFSETQ. CDR3 length: 16 residues. The CDR3 loop is CASSLRSGSPYNEQFF. The CDR3 DNA follows: TGCGCCAGCAGCCTTCGAAGCGGGAGCCCCTACAATGAGCAGTTCTTC.

The J gene is TRBJ2-6, the V gene TRBV7-8, with D possibly being TRBD1 (6 bases). V gave up 2 bases and J gave up 0 bases, with 8 bases separating them. The CDR3 is 16 residues long. The germline CDR1 and CDR2 sequences are SGHVS and FQNEAQ. Here the CDR3 reads CASSLTGLSGANVLTF. CDR3 coding DNA: TGTGCCAGCAGCTTAACAGGGCTCTCTGGGGCCAACGTCCTGACTTTC.

This chain uses TRBV27 with TRBJ1-2, with TRBD1 identical over 8 bases. From germline, CDR1 is MNHEY and CDR2 SMNVEV (reference sequence). The CDR3 sequence is 14 residues long. V shed 6 bases, J shed 4 bases, and the junction held 7 bases outside the gene matches. CDR3 DNA: TGTGCCAGCAGAAGGGGGACAGGACTCTATGGCTACACCTTC. Translating it yields CASRRGTGLYGYTF.

The chain is built from TRBV2 and TRBJ1-6, with D unclear. Germline-derived CDR1 and CDR2 are SNHLY and FYNNEI. The CDR3 spans 12 residues. Trimming shortened V by 5 bases and J by 5 bases, and 4 bases separated the two germline ends. CDR3 bases: TGTGCCAGCAGTCCAGATAATTCACCCCTCCACTTT. Translation: CASSPDNSPLHF. Together with reference TRBV2 and TRBJ1-6, the CDR3 gives the full variable domain: EPEVTQTPSHQVTQMGQEVILRCVPISNHLYFYWYRQILGQKVEFLVSFYNNEISEKSEIFDDQFSVERPDGSNFTLKIRSTKLEDSAMYFCASSPDNSPLHFGNGTRLTVT.

This clonotype was detected ten times or more. The chain carries TRBV5-1 and TRBJ2-7; D perhaps matches TRBD1 (7 bases). Germline CDR1 SGHRS, CDR2 YFSETQ. The CDR3 runs to 16 residues. V was shortened by 1 base and J by 4 bases, with 18 bases between the two germline ends. Written as DNA, the CDR3 is TGCGCCAGCAGCTTGCGGGGGACAGACATGTCGTACGAGCAGTACTTC. It codes for CASSLRGTDMSYEQYF. Full variable domain (missing parts from reference TRBV5-1 and TRBJ2-7): KAGVTQTPRYLIKTRGQQVTLSCSPISGHRSVSWYQQTPGQGLQFLFEYFSETQRNKGNFPGRFSGRQFSNSRSEMNVSTLELGDSALYLCASSLRGTDMSYEQYFGPGTRLTVT.

There are many counts of this clonotype. The chain has TRBV27 and TRBJ1-1; TRBD1 might be the D (6 bases). This CDR3 is built from 14 residues. Deletions cut 1 base from V and 5 bases from J, with 11 bases between. From germline, CDR1 is MNHEY and CDR2 SMNVEV (reference sequence). CDR3 loop: CASSLLQGVTEAFF. The CDR3, as DNA: TGTGCCAGCAGTTTATTACAGGGAGTAACTGAAGCTTTCTTT.

The chain recombines TRBV11-2 with TRBJ2-2; D unresolved. V was shortened by 3 bases and J by 3 bases, with 11 bases between the two germline ends. There are 15 residues in the CDR3. Germline V gene sequence: CDR1 SGHAT, CDR2 FQNNGV. The CDR3 nucleotides read TGTGCCAGCAGCTTCTCTCGCATGGACACCGGGGAGCTGTTTTTT. Translation: CASSFSRMDTGELFF.

This chain links TRBV19 with TRBJ2-1; 7 bases are a match to TRBD2. Trimming cost V 3 bases and J 10 bases; bases outside gene matches: 3. CDR3 length: 12 amino acids. Germline lookup yields CDR1 LNHDA and CDR2 SQIVND (reference sequence). The CDR3, as DNA: TGTGCCAGTAGTATTATCGGGGGGGAGCAGTTCTTC. It specifies CASSIIGGEQFF.

This clonotype was recorded at least ten times. The J gene is TRBJ2-6, the V gene TRBV14; a weak D match, TRBD1 (5 bases). The CDR3 is 17 residues long. The germline V gene has CDR1 SGHDN and CDR2 FVKESK. V shed 3 bases and J shed 0 bases, with 12 bases lying between them. CDR3 loop: CASSQDKALSGANVLTF. The CDR3 DNA sequence: TGTGCCAGCAGCCAGGACAAGGCGCTCTCTGGGGCCAACGTCCTGACTTTC.

In its sample, this clonotype was seen a few times. Just one base apart from a much larger clone, this may be a read error. This sequence joins TRBV30 and TRBJ1-1, with D tentatively TRBD1 (6 bases). With 2 bases removed from V and 0 bases from J, the gap between germline ends came to 25 bases. The CDR3 has 19 amino acids. CDR1 and CDR2 from the germline V gene are GTSNPN and SVGIG (reference sequence). This chain's CDR3 is CAWSQRGAGFSLMNTEAFF. For the CDR3, the DNA is TGTGCCTGGAGTCAGAGGGGGGCAGGCTTTTCTCTCATGAACACTGAAGCTTTCTTT.

This clonotype was found many times. The CDR3 sequence is CASSPYGPGHPQYF. In nucleotides, the CDR3 is TGTGCCAGCAGCCCCTATGGACCCGGACATCCGCAGTATTTT. The rearrangement links TRBV3-1 to TRBJ2-3, with D possibly TRBD1 on 5 matching bases. The ends were cut back, 4 bases at V and 10 bases at J, with 18 bases in the middle. This CDR3 spans 14 amino acids. CDR1 and CDR2 (germline): LGHDT, YNNKEL (reference sequence).

The table lists this clonotype with a few counts. The chain employs TRBV7-6 and TRBJ2-3; no clear D. Trimming took off 5 bases at V and 0 bases at J, with 12 bases between the two ends. Germline values: CDR1 SGHVS, CDR2 FNYEAQ. The CDR3 consists of 15 residues. For the CDR3, the DNA is TGTGCCAGCAGCAGAGGTGGCTTTAGCACAGATACGCAGTATTTT. Its protein product is CASSRGGFSTDTQYF.

With regard to this clonotype: A much larger clone sits a single nucleotide away, making a read error possible. This chain connects TRBV20-1 to TRBJ2-7; no reliable D call. This CDR3 contains 11 residues. Germline-derived CDR1 and CDR2 are DFQATT and SNEGSKA (reference sequence). V lost 6 bases and J 12 bases, leaving 18 bases between the germline ends. For the CDR3, the DNA is TGCAGTGCAGACACCGAGACCCAGACGTACTTC. It is translated as CSADTETQTYF.

This clonotype came up many times. The genes are TRBV7-9 and TRBJ1-5, with TRBD1 matching over 8 bases. The V and J ends lost 1 base and 6 bases, in that order; junction bases with no gene match: 5. CDR1 and CDR2 from the germline V gene are SEHNR and FQNEAQ (reference sequence). The CDR3 is 15 residues long. DNA for the CDR3: TGTGCCAGCAGCTTAGTCCCAGGGGGCTCTCAGCCCCAGCATTTT. Its translation: CASSLVPGGSQPQHF.

The genes are TRBV2 and TRBJ2-2, with D uncertain. This CDR3 is 15 amino acids long. Trimming left V 6 bases short and J 5 bases short, with 16 bases between. Germline V lookup: CDR1 SNHLY, CDR2 FYNNEI. As DNA, the CDR3 is TGTGCCAGCAGAGACCCGGAGCTGCAGACCGGGGAGCTGTTTTTT. As protein: CASRDPELQTGELFF.

This clonotype has just a few counts. The rearrangement uses TRBV20-1 and TRBJ2-3, with 12 positions matching TRBD2. Germline CDR1 reads DFQATT; CDR2 reads SNEGSKA (reference sequence). This CDR3 contains 17 residues. V gave up 4 bases and J gave up 2 bases; unmatched junction bases: 10. The CDR3 coding sequence is TGCAGTGCTAACGGACTAGCGGGATCGATCCCCACAGATACGCAGTATTTT. This translates into CSANGLAGSIPTDTQYF.

At least ten counts were recorded for this clonotype. The chain carries TRBV7-2 and TRBJ1-5; D gene uncertain. Germline loops: CDR1 SGHTA, CDR2 FQGNSA. The CDR3 runs to 16 residues. The V gene lost 1 base and the J gene lost 2 bases, with 12 bases spanning the gap. CDR3: CASSLVYGEGNQPQHF. The CDR3 coding sequence is TGTGCCAGCAGCTTAGTATACGGGGAGGGCAATCAGCCCCAGCATTTT.

V usage is TRBV9 and J usage is TRBJ2-7; TRBD1 is a possible D gene (6 bases). The CDR3 length is 13 residues. Trimming stripped 3 bases from V and 0 bases from J, with 7 bases between. Looked up from germline, CDR1 is SGDLS and CDR2 is YYNGEE. CDR3 region: CASSGTDSYEQYF. The CDR3 DNA is TGTGCCAGCAGCGGGACAGACTCCTACGAGCAGTACTTC.

This chain joins TRBV7-3 and TRBJ2-3; the D gene is possibly TRBD1 (6 bases). The germline V gene encodes CDR1 SGHTA and CDR2 FQGTGA. The CDR3 loop spans 13 amino acids. With 2 bases removed from V and 6 bases from J, the gap between germline ends came to 9 bases. CDR3 bases: TGTGCCAGCAGCTTATCGAGGGGGGATACGCAGTATTTT. It translates to CASSLSRGDTQYF.

The table lists this clonotype with many counts. The rearrangement joins TRBV6-5 to TRBJ2-7; 8 bases agree with TRBD2. This CDR3 is 15 amino acids long. From germline, CDR1 is MNHEY and CDR2 SVGAGI. Losses at the gene ends were 0 bases for V and 7 bases for J; bases not matched to a gene: 8. CDR3 in DNA: TGTGCCAGCAGTTACTCGGGACTAGGAGTGCGGGAGCAGTACTTC. Protein product: CASSYSGLGVREQYF.

The table lists this clonotype with many counts. The chain uses TRBV28 and TRBJ2-7; the D is unclear. V was shortened by 3 bases and J by 3 bases, with 9 bases between the two germline ends. Germline V gene sequence: CDR1 MDHEN, CDR2 SYDVKM. The CDR3 runs 13 residues. This CDR3 reads CASSLYGSYEQYF. CDR3 DNA: TGTGCCAGCAGTTTGTACGGAAGCTACGAGCAGTACTTC. Full variable domain (remainder filled in from reference TRBV28 and TRBJ2-7): DVKVTQSSRYLVKRTGEKVFLECVQDMDHENMFWYRQDPGLGLRLIYFSYDVKMKEKGDIPEGYSVSREKKERFSLILESASTNQTSMYLCASSLYGSYEQYFGPGTRLTVT.